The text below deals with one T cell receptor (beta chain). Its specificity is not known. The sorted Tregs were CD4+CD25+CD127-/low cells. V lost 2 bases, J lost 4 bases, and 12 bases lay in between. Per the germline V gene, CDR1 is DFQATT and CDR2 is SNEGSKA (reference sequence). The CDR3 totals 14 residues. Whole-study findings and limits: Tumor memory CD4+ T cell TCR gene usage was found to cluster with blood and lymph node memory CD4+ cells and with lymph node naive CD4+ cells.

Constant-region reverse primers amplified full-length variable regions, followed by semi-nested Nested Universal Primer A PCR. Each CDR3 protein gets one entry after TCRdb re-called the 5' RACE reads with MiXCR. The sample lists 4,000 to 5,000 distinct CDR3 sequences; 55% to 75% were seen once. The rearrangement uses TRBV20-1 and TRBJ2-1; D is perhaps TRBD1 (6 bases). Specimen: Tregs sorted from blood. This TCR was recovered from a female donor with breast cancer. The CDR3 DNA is TGCAGTGCTAGAAGGATGGGGACATACAATGAGCAGTTCTTC. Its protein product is CSARRMGTYNEQFF.